This T cell receptor (beta chain) comes out of a study of identifying expanded T cells in peripheral blood. Worth noting for this clone: The target antigen is unknown.

Study-wide findings and caveats: Clone count variance between roughly 2-week samples rose with total template count. Technical replicates showed about 1.2 changed clones; two weeks roughly 15; four weeks 19.

No infections or other immune events were documented during collection. TCRdb's copy holds only in-frame clones and misses some; the assay was immunoSEQ multiplex PCR. Of around 100,000 clones listed, around 88% are singletons. This CDR3 region has 16 residues. V dropped 4 bases and J dropped 1 base, with 15 bases sitting between them. Germline CDR1 is MDHEN and CDR2 is SYDVKM. This chain connects TRBV28 to TRBJ2-3; unclear D gene. This TCR derives from a person aged 18 to 75 in good health. The sequencing sample was made of blood. The CDR3 here is CASSSRVPLGTDTQYF. In DNA form, the CDR3 reads TGTGCCAGCAGTTCCCGTGTTCCCCTAGGCACAGATACGCAGTATTTT.